These T cell receptor beta chains were read from a single sample in a study of CD8 T cells in ankylosing spondylitis. TCRdb re-analysed the 5' RACE reads in MiXCR, keeping a single row per CDR3 protein. Among about 220,000 distinct CDR3 sequences, about 7% were seen once, and the ten largest hold approximately 15%. What was sequenced was blood, either unsorted or a sorted T cell fraction (not recorded which). The source of these receptors is a male donor with ankylosing spondylitis. Both conserved end residues are part of each CDR3. D genes are given only for firm matches. Size values are once, few and many counts, or a class for expanded clones, and some rows have none.

TRBJ2-7 | many | NA | TRBV12-3/TRBV12-4 | TGTGCCAGCAGTTTAAGGCAGGGCTACGAGCAGTACTTC | CASSLRQGYEQYF
TRBJ2-7 | many | TRBD1 | TRBV4-1 | TGCGCCAGCAGCCAATCACCGGGACAGGGGGTCTTTGAGCAGTACTTC | CASSQSPGQGVFEQYF
TRBJ2-2 | many | TRBD1 | TRBV4-3 | TGCGCCAGCAGCCACGGGACAGGGGGGACCGGGGAGCTGTTTTTT | CASSHGTGGTGELFF
TRBJ1-1 | NA | NA | TRBV6-5 | TGTGCCAGCAGTTACTTCCGGGTGAGCACTGAAGCTTTCTTT | CASSYFRVSTEAFF
TRBJ1-1 | few | NA | TRBV6-5 | TGTGCCAGCAGTTACTCGGGCAGTTTAGGGAACACTGAAGCTTTCTTT | CASSYSGSLGNTEAFF
TRBJ1-1 | many | TRBD1 | TRBV13 | TGTGCCAGCTGGACAGGCGCGGGGGGAAACACTGAAGCTTTCTTT | CASWTGAGGNTEAFF
TRBJ2-5 | many | NA | TRBV7-9 | TGTGCCAGCAGGGTCGGACAGGAGGGGGAGACCCAGTACTTC | CASRVGQEGETQYF
TRBJ2-1 | many | NA | TRBV4-3 | TGCGCCAGCAGCCGCTCCTTCCTAGCGTGGGGAAACAATGAGCAGTTCTTC | CASSRSFLAWGNNEQFF
TRBJ2-1 | many | NA | TRBV27 | TGTGCCAGCAGCCCTTTAGTAGGAAGCTCCTACAATGAGCAGTTCTTC | CASSPLVGSSYNEQFF
TRBJ2-3 | NA | NA | TRBV29-1 | TGCAGCGTTGATGGCAGCACAGATACGCAGTATTTT | CSVDGSTDTQYF
TRBJ2-1 | many | NA | TRBV4-3 | TGCGCCAGCAGCCGCCGGGCAGGGGCCTACAATGAGCAGTTCTTC | CASSRRAGAYNEQFF
TRBJ1-5 | many | NA | TRBV20-1 | TGCAGTGCTAGATTTGGGCAGCCCCAGCATTTT | CSARFGQPQHF
TRBJ1-1 | few | NA | TRBV6-1 | TGTGCCATCTCCAATGGACAGTTGAACACTGAAGCTTTCTTT | CAISNGQLNTEAFF
TRBJ2-3 | many | TRBD2 | TRBV5-1 | TGCGCCAGCAGCTCCACCCCCGGCGGGGGGGGAATAGATACGCAGTATTTT | CASSSTPGGGGIDTQYF
TRBJ2-7 | many | TRBD1 | TRBV24-1 | TGTGCCACCAGTGATTTTTCGGGACAGGGGCACGACGAGCAGTACTTC | CATSDFSGQGHDEQYF
TRBJ2-1 | many | TRBD2 | TRBV9 | TGTGCCAGCAGCGTAGTTCCCCGGACTAGCGTTGCCTACAATGAGCAGTTCTTC | CASSVVPRTSVAYNEQFF
TRBJ2-1 | NA | NA | TRBV6-5 | TGTGCCAGCAGTTCCGGGACGGCTATTTTTAATGAGCAGTTCTTC | CASSSGTAIFNEQFF
TRBJ2-1 | many | TRBD2 | TRBV9 | TGTGCCAGCAGCGCAACTAGCGGTCCGGGAAATGAGCAGTTCTTC | CASSATSGPGNEQFF
TRBJ2-3 | few | TRBD2 | TRBV28 | TGTGCCAGCAGTTTAGATAGCGGGAGCACAGATACGCAGTATTTT | CASSLDSGSTDTQYF
TRBJ2-1 | many | NA | TRBV28 | TGTGCCAGCAGTTCAATTAGCGAACACTCCTACAATGAGCAGTTCTTC | CASSSISEHSYNEQFF
TRBJ2-3 | many | NA | TRBV28 | TGTGCCAGCAGCCCTCACCCAGCGGTTGGGAGCACAGATACGCAGTATTTT | CASSPHPAVGSTDTQYF
TRBJ2-2 | many | NA | TRBV7-6 | TGTGCCAGCAGCTTAACTTCCGGGGAGCTGTTTTTT | CASSLTSGELFF
TRBJ2-7 | many | NA | TRBV7-9 | TGTGCCAGCAGCAGGACGGAGGTCAACTACGAGCAGTACTTC | CASSRTEVNYEQYF
TRBJ2-7 | many | NA | TRBV4-1 | TGCGCCAGCAGCCAAGGGGAAGGCCGCGCCTACGAGCAGTACTTC | CASSQGEGRAYEQYF
TRBJ2-5 | many | TRBD2 | TRBV7-8 | TGTGCCAGCAGCTTATCAGGCGGGGGGCCAGAGACCCAGTACTTC | CASSLSGGGPETQYF
TRBJ1-2 | many | NA | TRBV7-8 | TGTGCCAGCAGCTTAATGGGGGGGTCGGGTTATGGCTACACCTTC | CASSLMGGSGYGYTF
TRBJ2-6 | few | NA | TRBV27 | TGTGCCAGCAGTTTATCCCCAGGGGCTGGGGCCAACGTCCTGACTTTC | CASSLSPGAGANVLTF
TRBJ1-1 | many | NA | TRBV14 | TGTGCCAGCAGCAGGGCCCAAAAAGGCACTGAAGCTTTCTTT | CASSRAQKGTEAFF
TRBJ1-2 | many | TRBD1 | TRBV6-2/TRBV6-3 | TGTGCCAGCAGTATCCTTAGGGACAGCTCATCGTACGGCTACACCTTC | CASSILRDSSSYGYTF